The 2 T cell receptor beta chains reported below all come from one sample, sequenced in a study of OX40 agonist ivuxolimab in advanced cancers. TCRdb keeps only in-frame clones here, not all; method: immunoSEQ multiplex PCR. The top ten hold approximately 0.33% of the sample, which has roughly 61,000 clones, about 85% seen once. The material sequenced was CD4+ or CD8+ T cells sorted from blood, taken in a trial of the OX40 agonist ivuxolimab. These receptors were obtained from an adult with an advanced solid tumor such as melanoma, head and neck, liver or kidney cancer.

The chain links TRBV7-9 to TRBJ1-2, with unresolved D. Trimming shortened V by 1 base and J by 8 bases, and 17 bases separated the two germline ends. Per the germline V gene, CDR1 is SEHNR and CDR2 is FQNEAQ (reference sequence). This CDR3 spans 15 amino acids. The CDR3, as DNA: TGTGCCAGCAGCTTAGATGGCAGGAGGTTTGGGGGCTACACCTTC. It yields the protein CASSLDGRRFGGYTF.

CDR3 DNA: TGTGCCAGCTCACGGACTAGCGGCCAAGAGACCCAGTACTTC. Translation gives CASSRTSGQETQYF. The rearrangement uses TRBV18 and TRBJ2-5, with 10 bases fitting TRBD2. The CDR3 length is 14 residues. The ends lost 4 bases at V and 1 base at J; junction bases unmatched: 0. CDR1 and CDR2 (germline): KGHSH, LQKENI.